A single sample gave rise to the 9 T cell receptor beta chains below, sequenced in a study of T cell repertoires in ileal Crohn's disease (dated by TCRdb to the late 2010s). The sample's time point, from its label and the paper: proximal margin of the surgical specimen (macroscopically non-inflamed). Libraries came from the immunoSEQ multiplex PCR assay. Held by TCRdb, this immuneACCESS table contains in-frame sequences only and omits some clones. Under half of the omission traces to an unresolved V gene where checked; the cause of the rest is unknown. This sample is represented by 5,100 or so clones; about nine tenths of them were singletons. The ten top clones hold 4% to 4.5% of the sample. Sample: ileal tissue. Receptors were obtained from an adult with Crohn's disease.

The rearrangement links TRBV10-2 to TRBJ2-3; D might be TRBD2 (6 bases). Deletions cut 7 bases from V and 0 bases from J, with 11 bases between. Germline values: CDR1 WSHSY, CDR2 SAAADI. The CDR3 runs to 14 residues. The chain's CDR3 is CASKSGSSTDTQYF. The CDR3, as DNA: TGCGCCAGCAAGAGCGGGTCTAGCACAGATACGCAGTATTTT.

V is TRBV4-1 and J is TRBJ1-5; D is possibly TRBD1 (6 bases). Per germline, CDR1 MGHRA and CDR2 YSYEKL. Trimming pared 2 bases from V and 8 bases from J, leaving 13 bases between. CDR3 length: 14 residues. CDR3 DNA sequence: TGCGCCAGCAGCCAAAGCGGGGGCGGGGAGCCCCAGCATTTT. Translation gives CASSQSGGGEPQHF.

The table lists this clone with a count of one. This CDR3 is CASRPGQGSFGYTF. CDR3 DNA sequence: TGTGCCAGCAGACCTGGACAGGGGTCCTTCGGCTACACCTTC. The V and J genes are TRBV2 and TRBJ1-2; 9 bases map to TRBD1. Germline-derived CDR1 and CDR2 are SNHLY and FYNNEI. The V segment lost 6 bases and the J segment 8 bases; nucleotides outside the gene matches: 10. This CDR3 has 14 amino acids.

This chain uses TRBV27 with TRBJ2-7; the match to TRBD2 covers 8 bases. V shed 0 bases and J 5 bases; nucleotides not matched to a gene: 6. The CDR3 has 15 amino acids. Looked up from germline, CDR1 is MNHEY and CDR2 is SMNVEV (reference sequence). CDR3 nucleotide sequence: TGTGCCAGCAGTTTATCCGGGGGGGCGTTCAACGAGCAGTACTTC. It yields the protein CASSLSGGAFNEQYF.

The rearrangement joins TRBV11-2 to TRBJ2-5; TRBD1 is a possible D gene (5 bases). The CDR3 contains 12 residues. V lost 10 bases and J lost 4, with 13 bases in between. CDR1 and CDR2 (germline): SGHAT, FQNNGV. In DNA, the CDR3 is TGTGCCACCTCCCGTGACAGAGAGACCCAGTACTTC. This codes for CATSRDRETQYF. The full variable domain, its missing parts supplied by reference TRBV11-2 and TRBJ2-5, is EAGVAQSPRYKIIEKRQSVAFWCNPISGHATLYWYQQILGQGPKLLIQFQNNGVVDDSQLPKDRFSAERLKGVDSTLKIQPAKLEDSAVYLCATSRDRETQYFGPGTRLLVL.

The chain recombines TRBV30 with TRBJ2-1; a possible D gene is TRBD2 (5 bases). Germline CDR1 reads GTSNPN; CDR2 reads SVGIG (reference sequence). The V and J ends lost 2 bases and 7 bases respectively, with 15 bases between them. The CDR3 spans 14 residues. The CDR3 sequence: CAWSRGGNTNEQFF. The CDR3, as DNA: TGTGCCTGGAGTCGGGGTGGAAATACTAATGAGCAGTTCTTC.

The V gene is TRBV27, the J gene TRBJ1-2; 9 nucleotides agree with TRBD1. The CDR3 extends over 15 amino acids. With 6 bases clipped from V and 4 bases from J, the junction kept 9 bases outside the gene matches. Germline V CDR1 and CDR2: MNHEY, SMNVEV (reference sequence). The CDR3: CASRVPTGGVYGYTF. As DNA, the CDR3 is TGTGCCAGCAGAGTTCCAACAGGGGGCGTCTATGGCTACACCTTC.

The chain recombines TRBV7-9 with TRBJ2-1; 7 bases match TRBD2. Germline CDR1 and CDR2: SEHNR and FQNEAQ (reference sequence). The CDR3 totals 15 residues. J lost 8 bases, V lost 1 base, and 8 bases had no gene match. This CDR3 is CASSLGWRGIDEQFF. Written as DNA, the CDR3 is TGTGCCAGCAGCTTAGGTTGGCGGGGGATCGATGAGCAGTTCTTC.

V usage is TRBV5-1 and J usage is TRBJ1-4, with D possibly matching TRBD1 (5 bases). Per germline, CDR1 SGHRS and CDR2 YFSETQ. The CDR3 contains 17 residues. V was shortened by 0 bases and J by 5 bases, with 17 bases between the two germline ends. As DNA, the CDR3 is TGCGCCAGCAGCTTGGCCCTAACAGGAAAGTCCAATGAAAAACTGTTTTTT. Translating gives CASSLALTGKSNEKLFF.